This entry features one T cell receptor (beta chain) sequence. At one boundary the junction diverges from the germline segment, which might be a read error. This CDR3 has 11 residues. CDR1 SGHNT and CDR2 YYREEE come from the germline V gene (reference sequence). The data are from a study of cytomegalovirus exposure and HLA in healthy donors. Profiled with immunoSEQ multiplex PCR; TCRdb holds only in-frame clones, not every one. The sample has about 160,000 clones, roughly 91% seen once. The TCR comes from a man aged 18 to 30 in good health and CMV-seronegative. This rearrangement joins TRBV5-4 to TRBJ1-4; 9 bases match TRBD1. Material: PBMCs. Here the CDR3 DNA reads TGTGCCAGCAGCCCGGACAGGGGCCTTGGATTT. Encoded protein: CASSPDRGLGF.